The 22 T cell receptor beta chains presented below share a single source sample, sequenced in a study of beta chain features in type 1 diabetes. Investigators reverse transcribed all isolated RNA, so they sequenced expressed TCRB transcripts. Only in-frame clones appear in the TCRdb table, and some are missing; sequencing was by immunoSEQ multiplex PCR. The data show hundreds of thousands of clones, about 14% seen once. The sample was naive CD4+ T cells from blood. The receptors were sampled from a man aged 18 to 30 in good health.

The gene calls are TRBV4-3 and TRBJ2-3, with D unclear. Germline CDR1 and CDR2: LGHNA and YSLEER. This CDR3 contains 15 residues. The germline V and J ends were trimmed by 5 bases and 3 bases, with 15 bases remaining between them. CDR3 nucleotides: TGCGCCAGCAGCTTGACTCCCCGAGGTACAGATACGCAGTATTTT. This codes for CASSLTPRGTDTQYF.

CDR3 DNA sequence: TGTGCCAGCTCACCACTGGCGCAGGGAATGAACACTGAAGCTTTCTTT. It is translated as CASSPLAQGMNTEAFF. This chain links TRBV18 with TRBJ1-1; D may be TRBD1 (5 bases). There are 16 residues in the CDR3. The germline CDR1 and CDR2 sequences are KGHSH and LQKENI. The V gene lost 1 base and the J gene lost 0 bases, with 12 bases spanning the gap.

V usage is TRBV10-3 and J usage is TRBJ2-5; D may be TRBD1 (5 bases). Germline values: CDR1 ENHRY, CDR2 SYGVKD. V was shortened by 0 bases and J by 1 base, with 12 bases between the two germline ends. This CDR3 spans 16 amino acids. The CDR3 protein is CAISESYGQGQETQYF. The CDR3 DNA sequence: TGTGCCATCAGTGAGTCATATGGGCAGGGCCAAGAGACCCAGTACTTC.

This clone showed up just a few times. The chain joins TRBV10-3 to TRBJ2-7; the D gene is possibly TRBD2 (6 bases). CDR1 ENHRY and CDR2 SYGVKD come from the germline V gene. V lost 6 bases and J 5 bases, leaving 29 bases between the germline ends. The CDR3 length is 18 residues. The CDR3 region is CAISRDSGFRRGAHEQYF. For the CDR3, the DNA is TGTGCCATCAGCAGGGACTCCGGTTTCCGCCGAGGAGCCCACGAGCAGTACTTC.

This clone was counted only a few times. The chain couples TRBV19 to TRBJ2-6; D is unclear. The CDR3 has 15 residues. Germline-derived CDR1 and CDR2 are LNHDA and SQIVND (reference sequence). V lost 3 bases to trimming and J lost 3 bases, with 9 bases between them. The CDR3 reads CASSIESGGANVLTF. The DNA of the CDR3 is TGTGCCAGTAGTATCGAAAGTGGTGGGGCCAACGTCCTGACTTTC.

The rearrangement joins TRBV18 to TRBJ2-7, with D perhaps TRBD2 (6 bases). V gave up 8 bases and J gave up 6 bases, with 14 bases separating them. The CDR3 is 12 amino acids. CDR1 is KGHSH, CDR2 LQKENI, per germline. The chain's CDR3 is CASRGGVVEQYF. CDR3 coding DNA: TGTGCCAGCCGCGGCGGGGTGGTCGAGCAGTACTTC.

This clone came up a few times. The CDR3 sequence is CASSPGGTGNNQPQHF. CDR3 nucleotides: TGTGCCAGCAGCCCAGGCGGGACAGGGAACAATCAGCCCCAGCATTTT. The rearrangement links TRBV7-2 to TRBJ1-5; 9 bases line up with TRBD1. This CDR3 spans 16 amino acids. CDR1 is SGHTA, CDR2 FQGNSA, per germline. J gave up 3 bases and V 5 bases, and 8 bases lay outside the gene matches.

To note about this clone: The same CDR3 is also encoded by other DNA sequences in this sample. The V gene is TRBV20-1, the J gene TRBJ2-7; no reliable D call. The V and J ends lost 1 base and 4 bases respectively, with 2 bases between them. The CDR3 sequence is 10 residues long. Per the germline V gene, CDR1 is DFQATT and CDR2 is SNEGSKA (reference sequence). The CDR3 loop is CSARVYEQYF. In nucleotides, the CDR3 is TGCAGTGCTAGAGTTTACGAGCAGTACTTC.

This chain uses TRBV11-1 with TRBJ2-7, with 7 bases matching TRBD1. The ends lost 3 bases at V and 2 bases at J; junction bases unmatched: 7. The CDR3 loop spans 15 amino acids. Germline CDR1 and CDR2: SGHAT and FQDESV (reference sequence). CDR3 in amino acids: CASSLTGSLTYEQYF. The CDR3 DNA sequence: TGTGCCAGCAGCTTGACAGGGAGCCTCACCTACGAGCAGTACTTC.

This clone has only a few counts. The CDR3 DNA follows: TGTGCCAGCTCACCAACGACAGGGAGGTACACTGAAGCTTTCTTT. It encodes CASSPTTGRYTEAFF. The V and J genes are TRBV18 and TRBJ1-1; 7 nucleotides agree with TRBD1. J gave up 3 bases and V 2 bases, and 6 bases lay outside the gene matches. The CDR3 runs to 15 residues. Germline CDR1 is KGHSH and CDR2 is LQKENI.

This clone has only a few counts. This rearrangement joins TRBV25-1 to TRBJ2-1; no reliable D call. V lost 1 base and J 4 bases, leaving 14 bases between the germline ends. CDR1 MGHDK and CDR2 SYGVNS come from the germline V gene. The CDR3 length is 16 residues. CDR3 amino acids: CASSELTSGRYNEQFF. DNA for the CDR3: TGTGCCAGCAGTGAATTAACGTCAGGCCGATACAATGAGCAGTTCTTC.

The chain uses TRBV10-3 and TRBJ1-4, with D tentatively TRBD1 (6 bases). The germline gives CDR1 ENHRY, CDR2 SYGVKD. CDR3 length: 15 residues. Trimming took off 0 bases at V and 9 bases at J, with 14 bases between the two ends. For the CDR3, the DNA is TGTGCCATCAGTGAGTCGGGGGCAGGTGGGCAAAAACTGTTTTTT. Its protein product is CAISESGAGGQKLFF.

This chain connects TRBV7-2 to TRBJ1-3; the D is unclear. V was shortened by 0 bases and J by 0 bases, with 6 bases between the two germline ends. There are 15 residues in the CDR3. In germline, CDR1 is SGHTA, CDR2 FQGNSA. The CDR3 DNA reads as TGTGCCAGCAGCTTAGCATCGAGCTCTGGAAACACCATATATTTT. Its translation is CASSLASSSGNTIYF.

This clone was seen a handful of times. The gene calls are TRBV21-1 and TRBJ1-4; the table gives TRBD1 as D, unverified against the DNA. TRBV21-1 is designated a pseudogene. The length of the CDR3 is 18 residues. Here the CDR3 reads CASSNGTDRGRTNEKLFF. In nucleotides, the CDR3 is TGTGCCAGCAGCAATGGTACGGACAGGGGCCGAACTAATGAAAAACTGTTTTTT.

Details on this clone: Germline is not matched at one junction end, which may reflect a read error. V is TRBV7-7 and J is TRBJ2-2, with D uncertain. Per the germline V gene, CDR1 is SSHAT and CDR2 is FNYEAQ (reference sequence). The CDR3 is made up of 13 amino acids. The CDR3, as DNA: TGTGCTAGCAGCTACGCTGGGACCGGGGAGCTGTTTTTT. This translates into CASSYAGTGELFF. Using reference TRBV7-7 and TRBJ2-2 for the parts outside the CDR3, the full variable domain is GAGVSQSPRYKVTKRGQDVTLRCDPISSHATLYWYQQALGQGPEFLTYFNYEAQPDKSGLPSDRFSAERPEGSISTLTIQRTEQRDSAMYRCASSYAGTGELFFGEGSRLTVL.

The chain joins TRBV7-6 to TRBJ2-7; tentatively, D is TRBD1 or TRBD2 (5 bases each). The CDR3 is made up of 17 amino acids. Germline V gene lookup returns CDR1 SGHVS and CDR2 FNYEAQ. Trimming left V 3 bases short and J 3 bases short, with 21 bases between. The CDR3 here is CASSFNLGAKEDYEQYF. CDR3 in DNA: TGTGCCAGCAGCTTCAACCTAGGGGCGAAGGAGGACTACGAGCAGTACTTC.

This clone was recorded a few times. The chain has TRBV5-1 and TRBJ1-1, with D possibly being TRBD1 (6 bases). The germline CDR1 and CDR2 sequences are SGHRS and YFSETQ. The CDR3 length is 15 residues. V was cut by 1 base and J by 1 base, with 11 bases left in between. The CDR3 DNA sequence: TGCGCCAGCAGCTTGACTTACAGGGCGAACACTGAAGCTTTCTTT. Amino acid sequence: CASSLTYRANTEAFF.

This clone was counted between two and nine times. The chain carries TRBV28 and TRBJ2-7, with 9 bases matching TRBD2. Germline V gene lookup returns CDR1 MDHEN and CDR2 SYDVKM. V shed 6 bases and J 5 bases; nucleotides not matched to a gene: 5. CDR3 size: 13 residues. The CDR3 protein is CASRSGRRHEQYF. The DNA for the CDR3 is TGTGCCAGCAGGAGCGGGAGGCGTCACGAGCAGTACTTC.

The chain is built from TRBV4-3 and TRBJ2-7, with D perhaps being TRBD1 or TRBD2 (5 bases each). There are 13 residues in the CDR3. Trimming removed 1 base from V and 6 bases from J, with 10 bases in between. CDR1 LGHNA and CDR2 YSLEER come from the germline V gene. CDR3 nucleotides: TGCGCCAGCAGCCAAGCTTATGGGACCGAGCAGTACTTC. It encodes CASSQAYGTEQYF.

This clone has a handful of counts. V and J are TRBV5-1 and TRBJ2-7, with 9 bases aligning to TRBD1. CDR1 and CDR2 from the germline V gene are SGHRS and YFSETQ. The junction had 15 bases not matched to a gene; V was cut back by 5 bases and J by 6 bases. The CDR3 totals 16 residues. CDR3 protein: CASSDAPGQGASEQYF. CDR3 nucleotide sequence: TGCGCCAGCAGTGATGCCCCGGGACAGGGTGCCTCCGAGCAGTACTTC.

The chain uses TRBV7-9 and TRBJ1-3; D gene ambiguous. This CDR3 has 13 residues. V lost 2 bases, J lost 4 bases, and 6 bases lay in between. Germline CDR1 SEHNR, CDR2 FQNEAQ (reference sequence). The CDR3 bases are TGTGCCAGCAGCTTAACAGTAGGAAACACCATATATTTT. Translated, it gives CASSLTVGNTIYF.

V and J are TRBV9 and TRBJ2-1, with TRBD2 matching 12 bases. Trimming removed 0 bases from V and 9 bases from J; junction bases left unmatched: 4. Germline V gene sequence: CDR1 SGDLS, CDR2 YYNGEE. This CDR3 spans 15 amino acids. The CDR3 nucleotides read TGTGCCAGCAGCGTAGAACTAGCGGGAGGCCGTGAGCAGTTCTTC. It encodes CASSVELAGGREQFF.